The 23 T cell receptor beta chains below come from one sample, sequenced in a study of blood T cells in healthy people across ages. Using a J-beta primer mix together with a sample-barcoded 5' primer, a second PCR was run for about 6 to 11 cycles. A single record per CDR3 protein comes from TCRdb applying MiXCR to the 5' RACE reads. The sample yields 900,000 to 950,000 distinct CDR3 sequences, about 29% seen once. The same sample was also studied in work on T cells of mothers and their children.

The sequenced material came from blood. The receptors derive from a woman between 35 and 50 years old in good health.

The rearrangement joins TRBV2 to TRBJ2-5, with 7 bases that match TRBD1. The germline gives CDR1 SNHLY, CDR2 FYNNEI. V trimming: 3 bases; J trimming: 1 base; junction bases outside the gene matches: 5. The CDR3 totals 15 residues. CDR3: CASSDWAGGQETQYF. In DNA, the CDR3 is TGTGCCAGCAGTGATTGGGCAGGGGGCCAAGAGACCCAGTACTTC.

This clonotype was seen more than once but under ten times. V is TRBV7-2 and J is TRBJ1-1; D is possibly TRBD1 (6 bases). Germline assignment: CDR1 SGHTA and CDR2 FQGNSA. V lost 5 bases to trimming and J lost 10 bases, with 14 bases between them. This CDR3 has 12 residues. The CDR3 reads CASSHRTDAAFF. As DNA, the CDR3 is TGTGCCAGCAGCCATCGGACAGACGCAGCTTTCTTT.

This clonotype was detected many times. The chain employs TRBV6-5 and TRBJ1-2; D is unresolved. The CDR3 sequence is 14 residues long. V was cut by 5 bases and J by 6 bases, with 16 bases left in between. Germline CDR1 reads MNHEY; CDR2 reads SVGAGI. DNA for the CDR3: TGTGCCAGCAGTCGACCGGGCCCCACAAATGGCTACACCTTC. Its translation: CASSRPGPTNGYTF.

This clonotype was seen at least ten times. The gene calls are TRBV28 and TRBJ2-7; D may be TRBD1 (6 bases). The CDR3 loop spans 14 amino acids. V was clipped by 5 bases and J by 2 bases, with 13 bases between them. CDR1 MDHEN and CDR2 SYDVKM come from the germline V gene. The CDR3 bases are TGTGCCAGCAGTGCCCCGGGACATACCTACGAGCAGTACTTC. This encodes CASSAPGHTYEQYF.

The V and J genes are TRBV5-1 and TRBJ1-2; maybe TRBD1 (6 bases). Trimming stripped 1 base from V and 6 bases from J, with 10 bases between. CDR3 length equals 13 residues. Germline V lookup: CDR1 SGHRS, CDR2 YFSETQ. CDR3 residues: CASSLPPGDGYTF. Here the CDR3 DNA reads TGCGCCAGCAGCTTGCCGCCAGGGGATGGCTACACCTTC.

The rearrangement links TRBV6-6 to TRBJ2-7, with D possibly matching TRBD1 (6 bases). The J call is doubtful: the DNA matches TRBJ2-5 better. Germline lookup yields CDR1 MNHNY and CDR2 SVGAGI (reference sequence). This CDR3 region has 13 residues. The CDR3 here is CASSSQGKETQYF. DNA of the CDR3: TGTGCCAGCAGCTCACAGGGTAAAGAGACCCAGTACTTC.

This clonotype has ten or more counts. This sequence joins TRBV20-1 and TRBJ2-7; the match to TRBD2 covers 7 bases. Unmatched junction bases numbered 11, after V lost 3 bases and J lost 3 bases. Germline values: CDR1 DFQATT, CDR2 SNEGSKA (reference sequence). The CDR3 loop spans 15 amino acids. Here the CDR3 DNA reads TGCAGTGCTAGCCCCCCGGGGGAGCGGGACTACGAGCAGTACTTC. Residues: CSASPPGERDYEQYF.

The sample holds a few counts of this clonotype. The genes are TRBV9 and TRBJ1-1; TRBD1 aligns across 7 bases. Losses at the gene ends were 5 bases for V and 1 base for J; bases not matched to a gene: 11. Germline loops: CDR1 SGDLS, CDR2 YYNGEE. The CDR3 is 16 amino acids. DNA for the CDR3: TGTGCCAGCAGGCCGGGTTTCGGACAGGAGAACACTGAAGCTTTCTTT. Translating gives CASRPGFGQENTEAFF.

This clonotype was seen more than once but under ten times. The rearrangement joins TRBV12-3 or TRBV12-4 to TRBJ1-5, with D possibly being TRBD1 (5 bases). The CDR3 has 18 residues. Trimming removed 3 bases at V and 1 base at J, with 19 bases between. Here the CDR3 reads CASSFAQTIKGSNQPQHF. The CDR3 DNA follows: TGTGCCAGCAGTTTTGCCCAGACAATCAAGGGGAGCAATCAGCCCCAGCATTTT.

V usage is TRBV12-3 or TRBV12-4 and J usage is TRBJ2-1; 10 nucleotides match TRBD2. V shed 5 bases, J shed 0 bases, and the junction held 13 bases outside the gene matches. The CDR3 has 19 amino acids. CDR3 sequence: CASSRVRRTSGSSYNEQFF. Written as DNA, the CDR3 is TGTGCCAGCAGTCGAGTCCGAAGGACTAGCGGATCCTCCTACAATGAGCAGTTCTTC.

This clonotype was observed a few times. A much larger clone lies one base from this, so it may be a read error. In nucleotides, the CDR3 is TGTGCCAGCAGTTACTCGGAAGAGACCCAGTACTTC. This gives the protein CASSYSEETQYF. The rearrangement joins TRBV6-2 or TRBV6-3 to TRBJ2-5; D gene uncertain. Germline-derived CDR1 and CDR2 are MNHEY and SVGEGT. The CDR3 consists of 12 residues. Trimming left V 0 bases short and J 3 bases short, with 2 bases between.

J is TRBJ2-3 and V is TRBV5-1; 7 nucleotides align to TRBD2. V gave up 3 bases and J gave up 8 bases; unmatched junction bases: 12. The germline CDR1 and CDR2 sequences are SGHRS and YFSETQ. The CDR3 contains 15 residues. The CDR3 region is CASSSGTTAGITQYF. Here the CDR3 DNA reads TGCGCCAGCAGCTCAGGGACTACGGCGGGGATTACGCAGTATTTT. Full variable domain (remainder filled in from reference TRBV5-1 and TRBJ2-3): KAGVTQTPRYLIKTRGQQVTLSCSPISGHRSVSWYQQTPGQGLQFLFEYFSETQRNKGNFPGRFSGRQFSNSRSEMNVSTLELGDSALYLCASSSGTTAGITQYFGPGTRLTVL.

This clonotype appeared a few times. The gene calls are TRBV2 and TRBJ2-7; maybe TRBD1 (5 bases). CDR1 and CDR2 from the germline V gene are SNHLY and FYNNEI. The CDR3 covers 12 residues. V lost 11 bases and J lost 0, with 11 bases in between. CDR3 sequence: CAGAESSYEQYF. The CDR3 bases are TGTGCCGGGGCAGAAAGCTCCTACGAGCAGTACTTC.

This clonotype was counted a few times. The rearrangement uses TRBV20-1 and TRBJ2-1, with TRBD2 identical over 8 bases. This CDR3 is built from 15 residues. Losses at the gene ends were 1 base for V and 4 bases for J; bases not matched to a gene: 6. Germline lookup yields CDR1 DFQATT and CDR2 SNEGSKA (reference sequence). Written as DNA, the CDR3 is TGCAGTGCTAGAGTGACGGGGGGGCCGTACAATGAGCAGTTCTTC. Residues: CSARVTGGPYNEQFF.

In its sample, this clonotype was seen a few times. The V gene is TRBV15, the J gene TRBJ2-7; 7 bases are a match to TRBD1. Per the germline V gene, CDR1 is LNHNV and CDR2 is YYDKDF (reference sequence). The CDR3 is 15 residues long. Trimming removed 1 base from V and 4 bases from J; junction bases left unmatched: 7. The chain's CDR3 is CATSRGDRDLYEQYF. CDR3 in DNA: TGTGCCACCAGCAGAGGCGACAGGGATCTGTACGAGCAGTACTTC.

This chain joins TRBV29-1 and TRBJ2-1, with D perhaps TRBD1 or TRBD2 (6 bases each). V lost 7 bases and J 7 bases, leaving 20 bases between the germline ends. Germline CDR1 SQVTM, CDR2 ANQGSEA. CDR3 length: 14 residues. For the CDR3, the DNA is TGCAGCGCCCCCTTGTTAGGGGGGAGGAATGAGCAGTTCTTC. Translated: CSAPLLGGRNEQFF.

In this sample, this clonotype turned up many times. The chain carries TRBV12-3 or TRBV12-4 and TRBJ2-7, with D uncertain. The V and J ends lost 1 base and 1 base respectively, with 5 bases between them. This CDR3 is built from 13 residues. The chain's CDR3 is CASSLVVSYEQYF. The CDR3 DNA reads TGTGCCAGCAGTTTAGTAGTGTCCTACGAGCAGTACTTC.

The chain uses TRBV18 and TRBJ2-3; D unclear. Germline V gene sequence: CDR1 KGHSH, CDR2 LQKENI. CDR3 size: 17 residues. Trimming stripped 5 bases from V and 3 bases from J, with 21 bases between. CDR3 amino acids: CASSGPAGPLKTDTQYF. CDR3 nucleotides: TGTGCCAGCTCAGGCCCGGCAGGACCTCTGAAGACAGATACGCAGTATTTT.

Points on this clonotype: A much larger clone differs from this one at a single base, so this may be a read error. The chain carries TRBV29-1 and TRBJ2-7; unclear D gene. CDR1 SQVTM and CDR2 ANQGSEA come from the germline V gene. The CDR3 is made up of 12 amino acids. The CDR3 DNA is TGCAGCGTTGAAGTCACATACTACAAGCAGTACTTC. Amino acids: CSVEVTYYKQYF.

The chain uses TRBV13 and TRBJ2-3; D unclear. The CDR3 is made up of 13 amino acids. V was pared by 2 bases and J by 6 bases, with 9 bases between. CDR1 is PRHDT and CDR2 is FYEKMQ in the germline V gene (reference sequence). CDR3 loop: CASSLLNEDTQYF. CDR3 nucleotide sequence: TGTGCCAGCAGCTTATTGAACGAGGATACGCAGTATTTT.

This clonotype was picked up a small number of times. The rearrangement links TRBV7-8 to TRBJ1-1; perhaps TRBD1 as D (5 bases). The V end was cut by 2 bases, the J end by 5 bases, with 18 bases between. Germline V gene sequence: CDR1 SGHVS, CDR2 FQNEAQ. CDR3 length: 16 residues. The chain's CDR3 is CASSLYSDGGETEAFF. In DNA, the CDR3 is TGTGCCAGCAGCTTATATTCGGACGGGGGGGAAACTGAAGCTTTCTTT.

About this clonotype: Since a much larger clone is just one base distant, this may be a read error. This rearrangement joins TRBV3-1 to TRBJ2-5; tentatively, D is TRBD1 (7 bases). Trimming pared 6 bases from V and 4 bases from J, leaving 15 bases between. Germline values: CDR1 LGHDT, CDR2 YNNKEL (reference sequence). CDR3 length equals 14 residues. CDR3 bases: TGTGCCAGCAGGCGGAGGCAGGGGGGAGAGACCCAGTACTTC. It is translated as CASRRRQGGETQYF.

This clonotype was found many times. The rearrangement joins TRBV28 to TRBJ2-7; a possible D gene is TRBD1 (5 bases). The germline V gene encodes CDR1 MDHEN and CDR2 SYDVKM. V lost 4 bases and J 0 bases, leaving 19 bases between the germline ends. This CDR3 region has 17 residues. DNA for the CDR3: TGTGCCAGCAGTTCCTCCCCCCGCAGGGTCCTCTCCTACGAGCAGTACTTC. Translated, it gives CASSSSPRRVLSYEQYF.